This is a list of T cell receptor beta chains from one sample in a study of T cell repertoires in cytomegalovirus infection. TCRdb re-derived calls from the reads in MiXCR, one entry per CDR3 protein. The data show approximately 990,000 distinct CDR3 sequences, roughly 30% seen once. What these receptors recognize is not known. Sequencing used cultured CD8+ T cells from PBMCs, obtained from culture after CMV antigen stimulation. The receptors were gathered from a human donor in good health (CMV status not recorded). Some clones in this sample may be carry-over from other donors' samples. The CDR3 runs from the conserved cysteine through the conserved F or W. The D gene is left open where the match is weak. Not all rows give a size; the values are once, few, many and, for expanded clones, a class.

>-|TRBV9|TRBJ1-1|-
CASSVAEPEAFF
TGTGCCAGCAGCGTAGCAGAACCTGAAGCTTTCTTT
>-|TRBV12-5|TRBJ1-5|-
CASGLIQAVGSNQPQHF
TGTGCTAGTGGTTTGATACAGGCCGTTGGAAGCAATCAGCCCCAGCATTTT
>-|TRBV7-6|TRBJ2-7|-
CASSLTVRGNEQYF
TGTGCCAGCAGCTTAACGGTCCGGGGGAACGAGCAGTACTTC
>few|TRBV12-3/TRBV12-4|TRBJ1-5|TRBD1
CASSFALDRGNLSNQPQHF
TGTGCCAGCAGTTTTGCCTTGGACAGGGGGAACCTTAGCAATCAGCCCCAGCATTTT
>few|TRBV27|TRBJ2-1|-
CATQWIPGPYNEQFF
TGTGCCACCCAGTGGATACCGGGGCCTTACAATGAGCAGTTCTTC
>few|TRBV7-9|TRBJ1-1|-
CASSTTSGAIWTEAFF
TGTGCCAGCAGCACAACCTCGGGGGCAATTTGGACTGAAGCTTTCTTT
>-|TRBV25-1|TRBJ2-2|TRBD1
CASRDRGVTGELFF
TGTGCCAGCAGAGACAGGGGAGTTACCGGGGAGCTGTTTTTT
>many|TRBV12-3/TRBV12-4|TRBJ1-2|-
CASSLGEGYTF
TGTGCCAGCAGCTTAGGGGAGGGCTACACCTTC
>-|TRBV20-1|TRBJ2-7|-
CSAAGSNSYEQYF
TGCAGTGCTGCGGGATCCAACTCCTACGAGCAGTACTTC
>-|TRBV25-1|TRBJ1-4|TRBD1
CASKDRGANEKLFF
TGTGCCAGCAAGGACAGGGGGGCTAATGAAAAACTGTTTTTT
>few|TRBV7-9|TRBJ2-3|-
CASSPPHWEISTDTQYF
TGTGCCAGCAGCCCACCCCACTGGGAGATCAGCACAGATACGCAGTATTTT
>many|TRBV11-2|TRBJ2-5|-
CASSLRFQETQYF
TGTGCCAGCAGCTTAAGGTTTCAAGAGACCCAGTACTTC
>many|TRBV7-2|TRBJ2-7|-
CASSSDSRGSEQYF
TGTGCCAGCAGCTCCGACAGCCGGGGGTCCGAGCAGTACTTC
>few|TRBV9|TRBJ1-1|-
CASSVPTGLNTEAFF
TGTGCCAGCAGCGTTCCGACGGGCCTGAACACTGAAGCTTTCTTT
>many|TRBV7-3|TRBJ2-3|-
CASSLTGSTDTQYF
TGTGCCAGCAGCTTGACGGGAAGCACAGATACGCAGTATTTT
>-|TRBV3-1|TRBJ1-5|TRBD1
CASSQSDRGEQPQHF
TGTGCCAGCAGCCAATCTGACAGGGGAGAGCAGCCCCAGCATTTT
>few|TRBV6-1|TRBJ1-5|-
CASSSGMGQPQHF
TGTGCCAGCAGTTCAGGAATGGGACAGCCCCAGCATTTT
>-|TRBV10-3|TRBJ1-5|TRBD1
CAIRYGTVKGSNQPQHF
TGTGCCATCAGGTACGGGACAGTCAAAGGGAGCAATCAGCCCCAGCATTTT
>-|TRBV5-1|TRBJ2-6|-
CATSAGANVLTF
TGCGCCACCTCGGCTGGGGCCAACGTCCTGACTTTC
>-|TRBV20-1|TRBJ2-3|-
CSANSDGETGTDTQYF
TGCAGTGCCAACTCCGATGGAGAGACCGGCACAGATACGCAGTATTTT
>few|TRBV4-1|TRBJ1-2|-
CASSLPPSGYTF
TGCGCCAGCAGCTTACCCCCGTCGGGCTACACCTTC
>-|TRBV7-9|TRBJ1-1|-
CASTENLGVDTEAFF
TGTGCCAGCACCGAAAATCTGGGTGTGGACACTGAAGCTTTCTTT
>-|TRBV20-1|TRBJ2-7|TRBD1
CSATPAPGQGSYEQYF
TGCAGTGCTACACCCGCTCCGGGACAGGGCTCCTACGAGCAGTACTTC